The 16 T cell receptor beta chains presented below share a single source sample, sequenced in a study of blood T cell repertoires in COVID-19. Method: immunoSEQ multiplex PCR; TCRdb's copy keeps in-frame clones and lacks some. Seen here are 240,000 or so clones, 80% to 90% observed once, and the top ten hold under 6.5%. Sequenced sample: peripheral blood. The receptors were gathered from a man in his 60s with acute or convalescent COVID-19.

V and J are TRBV24-1 and TRBJ1-2, with 7 bases aligning to TRBD1. The CDR3 runs to 15 residues. The V and J ends lost 4 bases and 6 bases, in that order; junction bases with no gene match: 10. CDR1 KGHDR and CDR2 SFDVKD come from the germline V gene. The DNA for the CDR3 is TGTGCCACCAGTGAAACCTCGACAGGGTTCCATGGCTACACCTTC. Its protein is CATSETSTGFHGYTF.

The chain links TRBV11-2 to TRBJ2-6, with D possibly being TRBD2 (6 bases). There are 16 residues in the CDR3. Germline-derived CDR1 and CDR2 are SGHAT and FQNNGV. The ends were cut back, 1 base at V and 2 bases at J, with 9 bases in the middle. CDR3 protein: CASSLAGGTGANVLTF. The CDR3 nucleotides are TGTGCCAGCAGCTTAGCCGGCGGGACTGGGGCCAACGTCCTGACTTTC.

The chain is built from TRBV29-1 and TRBJ2-1, with D possibly TRBD2 on 5 matching bases. The CDR3 extends over 13 amino acids. Deletions cut 2 bases from V and 5 bases from J, with 10 bases between. The germline V gene has CDR1 SQVTM and CDR2 ANQGSEA. The CDR3 is CSVELARNNEQFF. In DNA, the CDR3 is TGCAGCGTTGAACTAGCCCGCAACAATGAGCAGTTCTTC.

The chain links TRBV6-6 to TRBJ2-3; 7 bases match TRBD1. Germline loops: CDR1 MNHNY, CDR2 SVGAGI (reference sequence). This CDR3 is built from 12 residues. V gave up 5 bases and J gave up 9 bases; unmatched junction bases: 5. The CDR3: CASSTPGQTQYF. The CDR3 nucleotides read TGTGCCAGCAGTACTCCGGGACAGACGCAGTATTTT.

The V call is TRBV4-3, the J call TRBJ2-7, with 7 bases matching TRBD2. The CDR3 is 15 amino acids. Per germline, CDR1 LGHNA and CDR2 YSLEER. The trim removed 0 bases at V and 0 bases at J, leaving 2 bases unmatched. CDR3 coding DNA: TGCGCCAGCAGCCAAGATGGCGGGGGCTCCTACGAGCAGTACTTC. Its protein product is CASSQDGGGSYEQYF.

The chain uses TRBV12-3 or TRBV12-4 and TRBJ1-1; D remains ambiguous. CDR3 length equals 13 residues. The V end lost 1 base, the J end lost 5 bases, and 8 bases lay between the germline ends. Here the CDR3 DNA reads TGTGCCAGCAGTTTAGAGGAGGGAACTGAAGCTTTCTTT. This translates into CASSLEEGTEAFF.

The genes are TRBV7-9 and TRBJ2-2; the match to TRBD1 covers 8 bases. Germline V gene lookup returns CDR1 SEHNR and CDR2 FQNEAQ (reference sequence). V lost 5 bases and J lost 5; bases outside the gene matches: 7. The CDR3 has 15 amino acids. CDR3: CASSPRTGRTGELFF. CDR3 bases: TGTGCCAGCAGCCCGAGGACAGGGAGGACCGGGGAGCTGTTTTTT.

This clone was seen only once. CDR3 in amino acids: CASSHIGDRGYYEQYF. The CDR3 bases are TGTGCCAGCAGCCACATCGGGGACAGGGGCTACTACGAGCAGTACTTC. The chain combines TRBV7-8 with TRBJ2-7; 10 bases match TRBD1. Germline loops: CDR1 SGHVS, CDR2 FQNEAQ. Trimming removed 5 bases from V and 3 bases from J; junction bases left unmatched: 10. This CDR3 contains 16 residues.

The chain uses TRBV12-3 or TRBV12-4 and TRBJ1-2; no clear D gene. The CDR3 contains 13 residues. Between the trimmed V and J ends, which lost 3 bases and 8 bases, there was a span of 13 bases. The CDR3 spells CASSLRAAGGYTF. The CDR3 DNA reads as TGTGCCAGCAGTTTGAGGGCTGCGGGGGGCTACACCTTC.

V gene TRBV11-3 combines with J gene TRBJ2-1; 13 bases line up with TRBD2. The CDR3 contains 18 residues. Trimming cost V 1 base and J 0 bases; bases outside gene matches: 3. Germline V gene data show CDR1 as SGHNT and CDR2 as YENEEA. CDR3 protein: CASSLVTSGRASYNEQFF. The DNA of the CDR3 is TGTGCCAGCAGCTTAGTTACTAGCGGGAGGGCCTCCTACAATGAGCAGTTCTTC.

The chain joins TRBV27 to TRBJ1-2; 10 bases are shared with TRBD1. The CDR3 is 15 residues long. The ends lost 4 bases at V and 10 bases at J; junction bases unmatched: 12. Germline values: CDR1 MNHEY, CDR2 SMNVEV (reference sequence). CDR3 protein: CASSSSGTGARDYTF. Here the CDR3 DNA reads TGTGCCAGCAGTTCATCCGGGACAGGGGCTCGGGACTACACCTTC.

V and J are TRBV28 and TRBJ2-3, with 9 bases fitting TRBD1. Germline-derived CDR1 and CDR2 are MDHEN and SYDVKM. This CDR3 has 13 amino acids. V shed 2 bases and J 14 bases; nucleotides not matched to a gene: 8. The CDR3 reads CASSLRDREAVYF. Written as DNA, the CDR3 is TGTGCCAGCAGTTTACGGGACAGGGAAGCAGTGTATTTT.

The chain recombines TRBV9 with TRBJ2-1; TRBD2 aligns across 7 bases. The CDR3 runs to 15 residues. V dropped 4 bases and J dropped 4; count of bases not matched to a gene: 8. Germline-derived CDR1 and CDR2 are SGDLS and YYNGEE. The CDR3 bases are TGTGCCAGCAGCCTCTCTAGCGGAGGTTACAATGAGCAGTTCTTC. Residues: CASSLSSGGYNEQFF.

This rearrangement joins TRBV6-5 to TRBJ2-7, with TRBD1 matching 7 bases. The V segment lost 3 bases and the J segment 2 bases; nucleotides outside the gene matches: 7. Germline V gene sequence: CDR1 MNHEY, CDR2 SVGAGI. The CDR3 loop spans 15 amino acids. CDR3 in amino acids: CASSYDQGETYEQYF. The CDR3 nucleotides are TGTGCCAGCAGTTATGACCAGGGGGAAACCTACGAGCAGTACTTC.

This chain uses TRBV15 with TRBJ2-7; D possibly corresponds to TRBD1 (5 bases). The CDR3 spans 15 residues. The germline CDR1 and CDR2 sequences are LNHNV and YYDKDF (reference sequence). V shed 0 bases and J shed 4 bases, with 13 bases lying between them. The CDR3, as DNA: TGTGCCACCAGCAGAGATACCGGACAAATGTACGAGCAGTACTTC. Amino acids: CATSRDTGQMYEQYF.

The CDR3 is CASSDDGGSNYGYTF. CDR3 nucleotides: TGTGCCAGCAGTGACGATGGGGGGTCCAACTATGGCTACACCTTC. This chain connects TRBV6-4 to TRBJ1-2; D is perhaps TRBD1 (5 bases). The CDR3 is made up of 15 amino acids. The germline V and J ends were trimmed by 2 bases and 2 bases, with 12 bases remaining between them. Germline loops: CDR1 MRHNA, CDR2 SNTAGT.